This TCR beta chain was captured by sequencing in a study of T cells after yellow fever vaccination. TCRdb itself ran the 5' RACE reads through MiXCR, one entry per CDR3 protein. The sample shows 250,000 or so distinct CDR3 sequences, about 7.1% of them seen only once. This CDR3 is built from 18 residues. Trimming took off 8 bases at V and 0 bases at J, with 22 bases between the two ends. This clonotype was seen a handful of times. The specimen was CD4+ T cells sorted from PBMCs, collected 15 days after the yellow fever booster vaccination. This sequence joins TRBV12-3 or TRBV12-4 and TRBJ2-2; perhaps TRBD2 as D (5 bases). The sequence was obtained from a man in his thirties or forties who received the YFV17D yellow fever vaccine. In nucleotides, the CDR3 is TGTGCCAGCGAAGTGGCCCTCATAGCGAAGTCGAACACCGGGGAGCTGTTTTTT. It codes for CASEVALIAKSNTGELFF.